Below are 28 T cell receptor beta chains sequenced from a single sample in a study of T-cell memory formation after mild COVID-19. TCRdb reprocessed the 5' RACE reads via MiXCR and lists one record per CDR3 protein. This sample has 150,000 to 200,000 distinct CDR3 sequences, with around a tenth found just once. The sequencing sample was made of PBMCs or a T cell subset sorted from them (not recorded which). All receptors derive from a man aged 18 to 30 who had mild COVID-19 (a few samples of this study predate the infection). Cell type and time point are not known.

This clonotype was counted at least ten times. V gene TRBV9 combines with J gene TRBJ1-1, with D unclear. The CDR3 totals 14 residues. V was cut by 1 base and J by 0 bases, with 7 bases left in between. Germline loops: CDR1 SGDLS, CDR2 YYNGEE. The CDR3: CASSVSGMNTEAFF. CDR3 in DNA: TGTGCCAGCAGCGTATCCGGAATGAACACTGAAGCTTTCTTT.

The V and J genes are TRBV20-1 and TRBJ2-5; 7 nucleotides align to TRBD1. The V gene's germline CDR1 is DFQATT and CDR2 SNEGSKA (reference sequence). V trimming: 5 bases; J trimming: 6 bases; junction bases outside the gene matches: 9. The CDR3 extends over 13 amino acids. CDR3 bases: TGCAGTGCTGACAGGGCGTTAATGCAGACCCAGTACTTC. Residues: CSADRALMQTQYF.

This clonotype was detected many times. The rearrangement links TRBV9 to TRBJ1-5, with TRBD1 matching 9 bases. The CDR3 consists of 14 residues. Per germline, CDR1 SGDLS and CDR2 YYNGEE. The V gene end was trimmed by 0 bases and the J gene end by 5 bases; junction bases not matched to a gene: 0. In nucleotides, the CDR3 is TGTGCCAGCAGCGTAGGACAGGGGGATCAGCCCCAGCATTTT. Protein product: CASSVGQGDQPQHF.

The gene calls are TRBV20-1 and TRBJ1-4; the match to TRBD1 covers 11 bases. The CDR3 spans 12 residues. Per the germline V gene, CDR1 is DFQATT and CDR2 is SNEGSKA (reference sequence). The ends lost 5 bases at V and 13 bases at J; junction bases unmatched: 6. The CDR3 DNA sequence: TGCAGTGCTGGACAGGGGGCTGGTAGACTGTTTTTT. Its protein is CSAGQGAGRLFF.

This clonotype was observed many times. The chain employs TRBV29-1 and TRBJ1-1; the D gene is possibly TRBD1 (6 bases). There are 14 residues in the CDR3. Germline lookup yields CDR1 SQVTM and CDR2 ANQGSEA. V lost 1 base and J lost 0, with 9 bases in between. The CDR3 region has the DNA TGCAGCGTTGAAGTCGGGGGCATGAACACTGAAGCTTTCTTT. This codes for CSVEVGGMNTEAFF.

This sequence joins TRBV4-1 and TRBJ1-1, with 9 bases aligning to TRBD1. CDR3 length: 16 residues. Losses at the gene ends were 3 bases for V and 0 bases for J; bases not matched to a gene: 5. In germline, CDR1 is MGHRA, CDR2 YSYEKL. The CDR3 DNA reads TGCGCCAGCAGCCAGGAAGGGACAGGGATGAACACTGAAGCTTTCTTT. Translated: CASSQEGTGMNTEAFF.

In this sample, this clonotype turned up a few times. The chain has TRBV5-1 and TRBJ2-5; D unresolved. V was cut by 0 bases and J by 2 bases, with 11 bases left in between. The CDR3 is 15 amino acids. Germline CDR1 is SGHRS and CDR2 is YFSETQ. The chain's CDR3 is CASSLGPAVQETQYF. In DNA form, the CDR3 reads TGCGCCAGCAGCTTGGGGCCGGCGGTACAAGAGACCCAGTACTTC.

CDR3 DNA: TGTGCCAGCAGTCTAGGACTAGCGGGGGCTGGGGAGACCCAGTACTTC. This translates into CASSLGLAGAGETQYF. The rearrangement joins TRBV7-3 to TRBJ2-5; TRBD2 matches at 13 bases. Germline values: CDR1 SGHTA, CDR2 FQGTGA. Unmatched junction bases numbered 9, after V lost 6 bases and J lost 5 bases. The length of the CDR3 is 16 residues.

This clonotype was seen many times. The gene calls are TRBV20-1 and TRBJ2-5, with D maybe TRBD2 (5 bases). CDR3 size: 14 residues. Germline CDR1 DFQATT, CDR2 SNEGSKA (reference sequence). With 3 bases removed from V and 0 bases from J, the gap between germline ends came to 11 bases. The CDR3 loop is CSARPSGYQETQYF. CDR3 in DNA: TGCAGTGCTAGGCCCAGCGGTTACCAAGAGACCCAGTACTTC.

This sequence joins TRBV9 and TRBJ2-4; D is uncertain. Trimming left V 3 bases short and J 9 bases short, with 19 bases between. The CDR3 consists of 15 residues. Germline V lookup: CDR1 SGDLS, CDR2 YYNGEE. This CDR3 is CASSEGSGVGGIQYF. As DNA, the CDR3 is TGTGCCAGCAGCGAGGGTTCGGGCGTTGGTGGCATTCAGTACTTC.

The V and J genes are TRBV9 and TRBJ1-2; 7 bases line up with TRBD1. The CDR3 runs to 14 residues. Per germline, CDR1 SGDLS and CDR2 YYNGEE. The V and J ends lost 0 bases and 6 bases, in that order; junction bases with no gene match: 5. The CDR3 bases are TGTGCCAGCAGCGTAGCTGGAGGGGGCCATGGCTACACCTTC. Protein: CASSVAGGGHGYTF.

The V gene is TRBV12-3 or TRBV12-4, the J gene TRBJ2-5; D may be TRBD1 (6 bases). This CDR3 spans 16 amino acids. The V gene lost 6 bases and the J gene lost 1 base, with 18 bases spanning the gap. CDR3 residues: CASSLGGVRLQETQYF. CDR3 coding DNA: TGTGCCAGCAGCCTTGGGGGCGTACGACTCCAAGAGACCCAGTACTTC.

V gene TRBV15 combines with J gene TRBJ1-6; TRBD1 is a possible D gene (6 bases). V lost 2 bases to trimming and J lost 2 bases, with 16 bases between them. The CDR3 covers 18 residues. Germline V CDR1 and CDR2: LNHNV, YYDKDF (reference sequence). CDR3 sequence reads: CATSRYRVAETYNSPLHF. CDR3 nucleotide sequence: TGTGCCACCAGCAGATACAGGGTTGCAGAGACCTATAATTCACCCCTCCACTTT.

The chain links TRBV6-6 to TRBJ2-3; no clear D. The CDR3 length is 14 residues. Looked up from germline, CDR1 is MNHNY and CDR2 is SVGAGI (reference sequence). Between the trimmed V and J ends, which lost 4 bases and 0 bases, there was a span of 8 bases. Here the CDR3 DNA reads TGTGCCAGCAGTTCCCCCCCTAGCACAGATACGCAGTATTTT. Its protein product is CASSSPPSTDTQYF.

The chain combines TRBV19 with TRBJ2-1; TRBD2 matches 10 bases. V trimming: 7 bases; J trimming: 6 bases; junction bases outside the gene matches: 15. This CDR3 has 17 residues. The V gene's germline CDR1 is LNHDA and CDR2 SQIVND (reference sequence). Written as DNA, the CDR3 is TGTGCCAGTAACCAGCGGGGGGGACAAACTCTTACCAATGAGCAGTTCTTC. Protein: CASNQRGGQTLTNEQFF.

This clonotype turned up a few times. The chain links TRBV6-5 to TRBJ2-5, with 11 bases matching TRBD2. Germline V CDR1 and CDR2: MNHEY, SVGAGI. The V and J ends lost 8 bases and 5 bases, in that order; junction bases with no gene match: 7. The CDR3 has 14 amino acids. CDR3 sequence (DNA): TGTGCCAGCGGGATTAGCGGGGGGGGGGAGACCCAGTACTTC. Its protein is CASGISGGGETQYF.

DNA of the CDR3: TGCGCCAGCAGCTCATCGACAGGGGTAGGAAACACCATATATTTT. Residues: CASSSSTGVGNTIYF. The J gene is TRBJ1-3, the V gene TRBV5-1, with 8 bases that match TRBD1. The CDR3 is 15 residues long. Germline loops: CDR1 SGHRS, CDR2 YFSETQ. The V gene end was trimmed by 3 bases and the J gene end by 4 bases; junction bases not matched to a gene: 6.

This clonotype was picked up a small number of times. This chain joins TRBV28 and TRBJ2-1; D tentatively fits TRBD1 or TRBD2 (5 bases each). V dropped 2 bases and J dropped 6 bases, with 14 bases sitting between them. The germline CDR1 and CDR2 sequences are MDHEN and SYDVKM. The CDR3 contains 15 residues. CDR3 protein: CASSLLGDPINEQFF. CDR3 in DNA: TGTGCCAGCAGTTTACTGGGGGATCCGATCAATGAGCAGTTCTTC.

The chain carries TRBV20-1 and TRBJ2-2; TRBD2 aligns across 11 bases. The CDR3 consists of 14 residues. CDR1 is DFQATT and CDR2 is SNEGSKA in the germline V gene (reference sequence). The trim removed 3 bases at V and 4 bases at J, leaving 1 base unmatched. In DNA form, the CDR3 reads TGCAGTGCTAGTAGCGGGGGGGCCACCGGGGAGCTGTTTTTT. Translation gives CSASSGGATGELFF.

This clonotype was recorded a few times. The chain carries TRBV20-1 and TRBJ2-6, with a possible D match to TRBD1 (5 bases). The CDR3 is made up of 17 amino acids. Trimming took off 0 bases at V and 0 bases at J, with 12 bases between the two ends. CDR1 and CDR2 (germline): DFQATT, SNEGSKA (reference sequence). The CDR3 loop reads CSARDWTPISGANVLTF. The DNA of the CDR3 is TGCAGTGCTAGAGATTGGACACCAATCTCTGGGGCCAACGTCCTGACTTTC.

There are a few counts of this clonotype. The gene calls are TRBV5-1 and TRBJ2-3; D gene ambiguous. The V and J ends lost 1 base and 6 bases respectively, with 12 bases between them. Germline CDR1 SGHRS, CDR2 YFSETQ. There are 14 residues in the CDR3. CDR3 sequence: CASSLLSVRDTQYF. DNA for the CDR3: TGCGCCAGCAGCTTGTTAAGCGTTAGGGATACGCAGTATTTT.

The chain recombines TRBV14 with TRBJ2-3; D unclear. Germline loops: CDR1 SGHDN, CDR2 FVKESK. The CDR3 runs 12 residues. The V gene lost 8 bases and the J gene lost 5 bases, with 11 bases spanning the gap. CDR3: CASSTTVDTQYF. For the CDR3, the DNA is TGTGCCAGCTCAACGACGGTAGATACGCAGTATTTT.

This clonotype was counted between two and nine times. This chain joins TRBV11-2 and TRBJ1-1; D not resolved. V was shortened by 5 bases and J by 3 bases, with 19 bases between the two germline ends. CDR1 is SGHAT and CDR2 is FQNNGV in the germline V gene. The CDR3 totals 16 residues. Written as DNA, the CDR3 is TGTGCCAGCAGCCCAAGACAAGCTAGAGCGGACACTGAAGCTTTCTTT. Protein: CASSPRQARADTEAFF.

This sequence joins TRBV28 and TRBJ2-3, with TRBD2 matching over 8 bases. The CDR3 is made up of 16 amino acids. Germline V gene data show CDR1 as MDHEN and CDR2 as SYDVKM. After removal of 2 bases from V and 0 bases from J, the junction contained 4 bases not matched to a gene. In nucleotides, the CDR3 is TGTGCCAGCAGTTTAGCTAGCGGGCAGAGCACAGATACGCAGTATTTT. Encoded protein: CASSLASGQSTDTQYF.

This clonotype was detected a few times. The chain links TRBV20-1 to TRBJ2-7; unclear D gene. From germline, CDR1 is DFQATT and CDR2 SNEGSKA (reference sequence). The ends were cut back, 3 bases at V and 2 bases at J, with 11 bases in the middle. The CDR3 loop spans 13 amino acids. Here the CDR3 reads CSASFPLAYEQYF. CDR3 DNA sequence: TGCAGTGCTAGTTTCCCGCTGGCCTACGAGCAGTACTTC.

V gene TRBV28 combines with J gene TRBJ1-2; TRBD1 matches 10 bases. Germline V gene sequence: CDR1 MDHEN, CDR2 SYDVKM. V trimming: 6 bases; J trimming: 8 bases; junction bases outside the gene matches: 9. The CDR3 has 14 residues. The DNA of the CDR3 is TGTGCCAGCAGCCTAGGACAGGGGGGAGGAGGCTACACCTTC. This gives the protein CASSLGQGGGGYTF.

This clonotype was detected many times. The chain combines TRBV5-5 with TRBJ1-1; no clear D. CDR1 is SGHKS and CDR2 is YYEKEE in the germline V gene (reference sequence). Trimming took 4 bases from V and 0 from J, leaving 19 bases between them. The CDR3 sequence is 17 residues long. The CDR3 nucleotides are TGTGCCAGCAGCGGTTCTGGACCGGGCCGCCTGAACACTGAAGCTTTCTTT. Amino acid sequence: CASSGSGPGRLNTEAFF.

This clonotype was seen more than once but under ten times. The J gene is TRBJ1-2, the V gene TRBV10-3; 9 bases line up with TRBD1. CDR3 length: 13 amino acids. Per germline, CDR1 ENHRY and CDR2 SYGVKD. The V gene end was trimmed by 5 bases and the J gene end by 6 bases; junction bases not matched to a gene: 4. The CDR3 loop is CAISSQGANGYTF. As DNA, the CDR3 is TGTGCCATCAGTTCACAGGGGGCGAATGGCTACACCTTC.